Listed below are T cell receptor beta chains from one sample, sequenced in a study of follicular helper T cells after annual influenza vaccination. Sequencing used immunoSEQ multiplex PCR; TCRdb keeps in-frame clones, though not all of them. The repertoire includes around 25,000 clones, 80% to 90% of them detected once, and 1% to 1.5% sits in the top ten. Sample: CXCR5+ CD38- circulating T follicular helper cells from blood, taken on the day of influenza vaccination. The origin of the receptors is an adult who received the influenza vaccine. Each CDR3 is given with its conserved first and last residue. D genes are given only for firm matches. The size of a clone is reported for some rows only, either as once, few or many, or as a class for expanded clones.

CDR3 length,clone size,D gene,J gene,V gene,CDR3 DNA,CDR3 protein
13,.,.,TRBJ1-5,TRBV29-1,TGCAGCGTTGTGCAAGGGGCGAATCAGCCCCAGCATTTT,CSVVQGANQPQHF
15,.,TRBD2,TRBJ2-2,TRBV7-8,TGTGCCAGCAGCCCACGGGGGGGCCGGGACGGGGAGCTGTTTTTT,CASSPRGGRDGELFF
14,.,TRBD2,TRBJ2-7,TRBV19,TGTGCCAGTAGTATGACTAGCGGGATAGGTGAGCAGTACTTC,CASSMTSGIGEQYF
16,.,.,TRBJ1-5,TRBV4-1,TGCGCCAGCAGCCAAGATCTGGGGCAGTCCCGGGAGCCCCAGCATTTT,CASSQDLGQSREPQHF
11,.,.,TRBJ2-7,TRBV2,TGTGCCAGCAGTGTTAGGGGCGAGCAGTACTTC,CASSVRGEQYF
15,.,TRBD1,TRBJ2-1,TRBV18,TGTGCCAGCTCCCCTCGGGACAGGGCCGACAATGAGCAGTTCTTC,CASSPRDRADNEQFF
14,.,.,TRBJ1-2,TRBV11-2,TGTGCCAGCAGCTTAGCCCACAGGATCTATGGCTACACCTTC,CASSLAHRIYGYTF
16,.,TRBD1,TRBJ2-7,TRBV18,TGTGCCAGCTCCCCCAGAGGACAGGGGGCAACCTACGAGCAGTACTTC,CASSPRGQGATYEQYF
15,.,TRBD2,TRBJ2-7,TRBV6-4,TGTGCCAGCAGTGACGGGACTAGCGGGACCTACGAGCAGTACTTC,CASSDGTSGTYEQYF
18,.,.,TRBJ2-6,TRBV27,TGTGCCAGCAGTCCCGGGGAGGGCCGAACAGGGGGGGCCAACGTCCTGACTTTC,CASSPGEGRTGGANVLTF
15,few,.,TRBJ2-3,TRBV6-5,TGTGCCAGCAGTTACCGGTCGGGGTACACAGATACGCAGTATTTT,CASSYRSGYTDTQYF
14,few,.,TRBJ1-3,TRBV2,TGTGCCAGCAGCCCGCTGGGGGGTCGAAACACCATATATTTT,CASSPLGGRNTIYF
15,.,.,TRBJ2-7,TRBV5-1,TGCGCCAGCAGCTTGGGTCCAGAAAGCTCCTACGAGCAGTACTTC,CASSLGPESSYEQYF
15,once,.,TRBJ2-7,TRBV6-5,TGTGCCAGCAGTCAGAGGACAGATAAGTCCTACGAGCAGTACTTC,CASSQRTDKSYEQYF
14,.,.,TRBJ1-1,TRBV13,TGTGCCAGCAGCTTAACCAGGGGAGAAACTGAAGCTTTCTTT,CASSLTRGETEAFF
13,.,.,TRBJ1-2,TRBV30,TGTGCCTGGAGTCGAGGGTTGGGCTATGGCTACACCTTC,CAWSRGLGYGYTF
16,.,.,TRBJ1-3,TRBV6-1,TGTGCCAGCAGTGAAGTGAAACGCGCCTCTGGAAACACCATATATTTT,CASSEVKRASGNTIYF
13,.,TRBD1,TRBJ1-1,TRBV5-4,TGTGCCAGCAGCTTGGGAGGGACAGGGGAAGCGTTCTTT,CASSLGGTGEAFF
12,.,TRBD1,TRBJ1-1,TRBV29-1,TGCAGCGTTAACAGGGGACAGGGTGAAGCTTTCTTT,CSVNRGQGEAFF
11,.,TRBD1,TRBJ2-7,TRBV29-1,TGCAGCGTTCGACAGGGAAGCGAGCAGTACTTC,CSVRQGSEQYF
17,.,.,TRBJ1-5,TRBV19,TGTGCCAGTAGCAAACGGGACAAGGGCTATAGCAATCAGCCCCAGCATTTT,CASSKRDKGYSNQPQHF
17,few,.,TRBJ1-6,TRBV2,TGTGCCAGCAGTGGGGGGGGCGCATCGGCCGGGGGTTCACCCCTCCACTTT,CASSGGGASAGGSPLHF
16,.,.,TRBJ1-3,TRBV6-6,TGTGCCAGCAGTTACTCGACCGGGAGCCCTGGAAACACCATATATTTT,CASSYSTGSPGNTIYF
16,.,TRBD2,TRBJ2-2,TRBV7-2,TGTGCCAAAAGGACTAGCGCAATGGCGGACACCGGGGAGCTGTTTTTT,CAKRTSAMADTGELFF
12,.,.,TRBJ2-3,TRBV11-2,TGTGCCAGCAGCTCCTACACAGATACGCAGTATTTT,CASSSYTDTQYF
14,.,TRBD1,TRBJ1-1,TRBV4-2,TGTGCCAGCAGCCCGGCAGGGGGCAGGACTGAAGCTTTCTTT,CASSPAGGRTEAFF
14,.,.,TRBJ2-5,TRBV5-6,TGTGCCAGCAGCTTGAAACAGGGTCAGGAGACCCAGTACTTC,CASSLKQGQETQYF
15,.,.,TRBJ2-7,TRBV5-8,TGTGCCAGCAGCTTACCTCAGGGGAGCCACTACGAGCAGTACTTC,CASSLPQGSHYEQYF
15,.,.,TRBJ1-1,TRBV5-1,TGCGCCAGCAGCTTGGCGGGGTCCTCAAACACTGAAGCTTTCTTT,CASSLAGSSNTEAFF
15,few,TRBD1,TRBJ1-3,TRBV2,TGTGCCAGCGTGAACAGGGGATCTTCTGGAAACACCATATATTTT,CASVNRGSSGNTIYF
16,.,.,TRBJ2-7,TRBV6-6,TGTGCCAGCAGTTCCCCCACCTTGACTGGAACCTACGAGCAGTACTTC,CASSSPTLTGTYEQYF
14,.,TRBD2,TRBJ2-7,TRBV5-1,TGCGCCAGCAGTACTAGCGGGGACTCCTACGAGCAGTACTTC,CASSTSGDSYEQYF
13,.,.,TRBJ2-7,TRBV5-6,TGTGCCAGCAGCTTGTCGGTTTCCTACGAGCAGTACTTC,CASSLSVSYEQYF
12,.,.,TRBJ2-7,TRBV7-9,TGTGCCAGCAGCTTGACTAGCTACGAGCAGTACTTC,CASSLTSYEQYF
15,once,.,TRBJ2-7,TRBV30,TGTGCCTGGAGAGGGCGGGATAGGGGGGGTTGGGAGCAGTACTTC,CAWRGRDRGGWEQYF
12,.,TRBD1,TRBJ1-5,TRBV6-5,TGTGCCAGTCGGGACAGGGGCCAGCCCCAGCATTTT,CASRDRGQPQHF
15,.,TRBD1,TRBJ1-2,TRBV5-1,TGCGCCAGCAGCTCATCGGGACAGCGAAACTATGGCTACACCTTC,CASSSSGQRNYGYTF
15,.,.,TRBJ2-7,TRBV5-1,TGCGCCAGCAGCCCTGGGACTGGATCTCTCTACGAGCAGTACTTC,CASSPGTGSLYEQYF
16,.,.,TRBJ2-7,TRBV6-1,TGTGCCAGCAGTGAACTGTTAGGACAGTGGGACTACGAGCAGTACTTC,CASSELLGQWDYEQYF
13,.,.,TRBJ2-1,TRBV2,TGTGCCAGCAGTGAAGAATCGGACAATGAGCAGTTCTTC,CASSEESDNEQFF
13,.,TRBD1,TRBJ1-2,TRBV5-1,TGCGCCAGCAGCTTCGAGGGGGCTGGTGGCTACACCTTC,CASSFEGAGGYTF
13,.,.,TRBJ1-4,TRBV29-1,TGCAGCGTTGAAGATCTTTCTGGACTGGAGGTGTTTTTT,CSVEDLSGLEVFF
14,.,TRBD1,TRBJ2-7,TRBV6-5,TGTGCCAGCACTGTGGGACAGGGGGCGCGCAAGCAGTACTTC,CASTVGQGARKQYF
12,few,.,TRBJ1-3,TRBV12-5,TGTGCTAGTGGTTTGGATAGAAACACCATATATTTT,CASGLDRNTIYF
15,.,.,TRBJ2-1,TRBV7-2,TGTGCCAGCATCAAAGGAGGGGGCGCTTCGAGGGAGCAGTTCTTC,CASIKGGGASREQFF
14,.,.,TRBJ1-1,TRBV5-1,TGCGCCAGCAGCCCTGGACAGTTGGCCACTGAAGCTTTCTTT,CASSPGQLATEAFF